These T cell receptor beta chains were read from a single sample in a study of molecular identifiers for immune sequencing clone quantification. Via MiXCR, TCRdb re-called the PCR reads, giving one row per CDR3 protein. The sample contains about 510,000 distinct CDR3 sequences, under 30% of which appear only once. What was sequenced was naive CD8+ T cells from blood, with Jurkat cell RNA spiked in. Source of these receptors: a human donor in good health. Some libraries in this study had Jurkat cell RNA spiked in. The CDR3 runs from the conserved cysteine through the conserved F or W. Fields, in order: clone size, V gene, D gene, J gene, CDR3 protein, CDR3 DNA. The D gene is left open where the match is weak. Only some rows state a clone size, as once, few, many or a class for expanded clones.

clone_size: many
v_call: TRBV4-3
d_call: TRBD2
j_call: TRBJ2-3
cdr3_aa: CASSKNGDYSTDTQYF
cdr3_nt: TGCGCCAGCAGCAAAAATGGGGACTACTCCACAGATACGCAGTATTTT

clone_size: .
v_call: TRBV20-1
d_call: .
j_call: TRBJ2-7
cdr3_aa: CSARHGAYEQYF
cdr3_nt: TGCAGTGCTAGACATGGGGCCTACGAGCAGTACTTC

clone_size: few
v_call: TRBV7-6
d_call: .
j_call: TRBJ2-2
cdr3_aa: CASSLLSTGELFF
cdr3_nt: TGTGCCAGCAGCTTACTTTCGACCGGGGAGCTGTTTTTT

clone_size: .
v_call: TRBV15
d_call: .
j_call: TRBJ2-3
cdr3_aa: CATSRDFGLATITDTQYF
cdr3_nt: TGTGCCACCAGCAGAGATTTTGGCCTAGCAACGATCACAGATACGCAGTATTTT

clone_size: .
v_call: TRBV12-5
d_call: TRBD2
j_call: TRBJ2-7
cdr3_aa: CASGREGEQYF
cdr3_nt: TGTGCTAGTGGTAGGGAGGGCGAGCAGTACTTC

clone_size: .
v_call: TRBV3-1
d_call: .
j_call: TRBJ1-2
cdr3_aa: CASSQPTEANYGYTF
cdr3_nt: TGTGCCAGCAGCCAACCGACAGAGGCTAACTATGGCTACACCTTC

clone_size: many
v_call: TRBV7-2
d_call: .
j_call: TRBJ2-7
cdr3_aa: CASSLWGEQYF
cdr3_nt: TGTGCCAGCAGCTTATGGGGGGAGCAGTACTTC

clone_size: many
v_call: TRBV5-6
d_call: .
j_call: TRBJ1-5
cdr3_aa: CASSLEGHQPQHF
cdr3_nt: TGTGCCAGCAGCTTGGAGGGGCACCAGCCCCAGCATTTT

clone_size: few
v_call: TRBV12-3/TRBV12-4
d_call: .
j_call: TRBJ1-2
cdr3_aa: CASSLEGDNYGYTF
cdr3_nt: TGTGCCAGCAGTTTAGAGGGGGATAACTATGGCTACACCTTC

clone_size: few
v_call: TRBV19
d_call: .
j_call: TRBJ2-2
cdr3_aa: CASSSMRGTGELFF
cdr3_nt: TGTGCCAGTAGTTCGATGCGGGGAACCGGGGAGCTGTTTTTT

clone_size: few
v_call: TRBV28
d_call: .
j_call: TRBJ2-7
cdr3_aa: CASSVPGRFGSEQYF
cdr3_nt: TGTGCCAGCAGTGTGCCGGGACGCTTTGGGTCCGAGCAGTACTTC

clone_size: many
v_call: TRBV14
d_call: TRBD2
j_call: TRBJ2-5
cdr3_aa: CASSLMSGSKTQYF
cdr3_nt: TGTGCCAGCAGCCTAATGAGCGGGAGTAAGACCCAGTACTTC

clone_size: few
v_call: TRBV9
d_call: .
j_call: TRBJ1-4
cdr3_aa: CASSAGRRGEKLFF
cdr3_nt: TGTGCCAGCAGCGCAGGACGGAGAGGGGAAAAACTGTTTTTT

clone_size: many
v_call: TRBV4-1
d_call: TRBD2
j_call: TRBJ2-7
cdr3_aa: CASSLGPGGEQYF
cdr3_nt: TGCGCCAGCAGCTTAGGCCCGGGGGGAGAGCAGTACTTC

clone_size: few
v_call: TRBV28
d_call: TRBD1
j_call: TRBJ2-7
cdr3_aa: CASSPWTGAAYEQYF
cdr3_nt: TGTGCCAGCAGTCCATGGACAGGGGCGGCATACGAGCAGTACTTC

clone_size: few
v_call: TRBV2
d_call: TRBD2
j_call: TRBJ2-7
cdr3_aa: CASSPTGLAGGQYF
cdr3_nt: TGTGCCAGCAGCCCGACGGGACTAGCGGGAGGGCAGTACTTC

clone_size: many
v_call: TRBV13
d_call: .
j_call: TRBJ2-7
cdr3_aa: CASSLLGGSSYEQYF
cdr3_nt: TGTGCCAGCAGCTTATTAGGCGGAAGCTCCTACGAGCAGTACTTC

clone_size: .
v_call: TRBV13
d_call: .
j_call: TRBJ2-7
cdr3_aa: CASSLGQPFSYEQYF
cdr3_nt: TGTGCCAGCAGCCTAGGCCAGCCTTTCTCCTACGAGCAGTACTTC

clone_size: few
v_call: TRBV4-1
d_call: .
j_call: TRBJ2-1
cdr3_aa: CASSQEGHEQFF
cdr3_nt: TGCGCCAGCAGCCAAGAAGGGCATGAGCAGTTCTTC

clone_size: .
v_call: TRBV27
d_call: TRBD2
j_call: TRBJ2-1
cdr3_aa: CASMGLAGTNEQFF
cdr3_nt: TGTGCCAGCATGGGGCTAGCGGGGACCAATGAGCAGTTCTTC

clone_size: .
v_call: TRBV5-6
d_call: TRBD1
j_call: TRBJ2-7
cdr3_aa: CASSRNRDRNYEQYF
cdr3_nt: TGTGCCAGCAGTCGGAACCGGGACAGGAACTACGAGCAGTACTTC

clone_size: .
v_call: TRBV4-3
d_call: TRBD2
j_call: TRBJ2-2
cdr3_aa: CASSQDWRSGRSTGELFF
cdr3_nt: TGCGCCAGCAGCCAAGATTGGAGGAGCGGGAGGAGCACCGGGGAGCTGTTTTTT

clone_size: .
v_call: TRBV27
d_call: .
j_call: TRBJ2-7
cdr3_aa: CASSLTESSYEQYF
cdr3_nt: TGTGCCAGCAGTTTAACAGAAAGCTCCTACGAGCAGTACTTC

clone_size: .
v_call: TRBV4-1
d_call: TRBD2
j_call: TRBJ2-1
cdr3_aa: CASSHVASGAYNEQFF
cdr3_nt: TGCGCCAGCAGCCATGTGGCTAGCGGAGCCTACAATGAGCAGTTCTTC

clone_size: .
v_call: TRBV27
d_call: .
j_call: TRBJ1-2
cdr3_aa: CASSLLGGINYGYTF
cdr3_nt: TGTGCCAGCAGTTTACTAGGGGGAATTAACTATGGCTACACCTTC

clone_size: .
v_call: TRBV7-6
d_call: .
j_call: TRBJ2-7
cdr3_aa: CASSLWGVGWDHDEQYF
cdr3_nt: TGTGCCAGCAGCTTGTGGGGGGTTGGATGGGATCACGACGAGCAGTACTTC

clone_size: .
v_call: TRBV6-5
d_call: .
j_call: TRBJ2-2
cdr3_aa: CASRRDTAANTGELFF
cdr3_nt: TGTGCCAGCAGAAGGGACACCGCTGCGAACACCGGGGAGCTGTTTTTT

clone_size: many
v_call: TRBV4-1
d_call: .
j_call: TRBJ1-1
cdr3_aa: CASSQAPGTEAFF
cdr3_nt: TGCGCCAGCAGCCAAGCACCAGGGACTGAAGCTTTCTTT

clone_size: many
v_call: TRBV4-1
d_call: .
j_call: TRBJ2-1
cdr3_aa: CASSQVTGTNEQFF
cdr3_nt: TGCGCCAGCAGCCAAGTAACAGGGACGAATGAGCAGTTCTTC

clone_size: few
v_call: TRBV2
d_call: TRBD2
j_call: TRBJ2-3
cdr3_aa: CASSEVLAGDDTQYF
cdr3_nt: TGTGCCAGCAGTGAAGTACTAGCGGGGGACGATACGCAGTATTTT

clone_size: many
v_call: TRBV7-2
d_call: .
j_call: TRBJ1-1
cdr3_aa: CASSLATAINTEAFF
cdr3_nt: TGTGCCAGCAGCTTAGCGACAGCCATCAACACTGAAGCTTTCTTT

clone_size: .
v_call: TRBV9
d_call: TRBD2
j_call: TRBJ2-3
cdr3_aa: CARSVAWGGADTQYF
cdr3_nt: TGTGCCCGCAGCGTAGCATGGGGGGGGGCAGATACGCAGTATTTT

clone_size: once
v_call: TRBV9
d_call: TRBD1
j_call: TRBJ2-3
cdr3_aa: CAGSPTGGGDTQYF
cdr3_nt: TGTGCCGGCAGCCCTACAGGGGGCGGAGATACGCAGTATTTT

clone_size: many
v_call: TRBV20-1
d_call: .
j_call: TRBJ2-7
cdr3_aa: CSAREDPSSYEQYF
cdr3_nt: TGCAGTGCTAGAGAGGATCCATCCTCCTACGAGCAGTACTTC

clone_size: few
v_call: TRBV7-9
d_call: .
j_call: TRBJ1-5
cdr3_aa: CASSPLGGVGNQPQHF
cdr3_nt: TGTGCCAGCAGCCCTCTGGGGGGGGTTGGCAATCAGCCCCAGCATTTT